The T cell receptor (beta chain) under discussion was sequenced for a study of post-analysis software for immune sequencing data. Unique molecular identifiers featured in each of the TCR beta cDNA libraries. TCRdb called the PCR reads again in MiXCR, with one record for every CDR3 protein. Of around 500,000 distinct CDR3 sequences listed, 34% are singletons. The CDR3 is made up of 18 amino acids. Trimming took 2 bases from V and 0 from J; bases not matched to a gene: 11. Germline V gives CDR1 SGDLS, CDR2 YYNGEE. Study-level points and caveats: The study found significantly lower normalized Chao1 diversity in multiple sclerosis patients than in controls. Roughly five TRBV segments were more frequent in patients than controls; TRBV5-6, TRBV5-1 and TRBV20-1 belonged to this group.

Regarding this clonotype: Its antigen is undetermined.

The V call is TRBV9, the J call TRBJ2-3, with TRBD2 matching over 8 bases. Sequencing input: blood. This clonotype was obtained from a girl aged 2 to 17 with multiple sclerosis. The CDR3 protein is CASSVKSGGTTSTDTQYF. The CDR3 region has the DNA TGTGCCAGCAGCGTCAAATCGGGGGGGACTACTAGCACAGATACGCAGTATTTT. Complete variable domain (other parts from reference TRBV9 and TRBJ2-3): DSGVTQTPKHLITATGQRVTLRCSPRSGDLSVYWYQQSLDQGLQFLIQYYNGEERAKGNILERFSAQQFPDLHSELNLSSLELGDSALYFCASSVKSGGTTSTDTQYFGPGTRLTVL.